This T cell receptor (beta chain) came from a study of T cells in Graves' hyperthyroidism and ophthalmopathy. The investigators amplified TCR beta CDR3 regions from RNA transcripts. HTBI primers drove first-round RT-PCR of the TCR CDR3. TCRdb recomputed calls from the multiplex PCR reads with MiXCR, one row per CDR3 protein. The sample has nearly 750,000 distinct CDR3 sequences, about 35% seen once. Germline V CDR1 and CDR2: ENHRY, SYGVKD. Trimming pared 7 bases from V and 3 bases from J, leaving 16 bases between. This CDR3 contains 14 residues. Recently diagnosed hyperthyroidism of less than 2 months' duration affected patients aged 18 to 65. Every diagnosis used clinical symptoms, serum thyroxine and TRAb, thyroid ultrasound and orbital computed tomography. The PBMCs studied were ones that came from about 9.9 ml fresh peripheral blood.

Material: blood. The V gene is TRBV10-3, the J gene TRBJ2-7; D is perhaps TRBD2 (7 bases). This clonotype was obtained from a middle-aged woman with Graves' hyperthyroidism. The CDR3 DNA is TGTGCCATCACGGCGGCGGGGGCGAGCTACGAGCAGTACTTC. It encodes CAITAAGASYEQYF.